This TCR beta chain was retrieved from a study of blood T cell repertoires in COVID-19. This clone was detected once. Here immunoSEQ multiplex PCR was the method, and the copy in TCRdb shows in-frame clones only, minus some. The sample lists around 140,000 clones, 87% occurring once. The V end lost 0 bases, the J end lost 0 bases, and 6 bases lay between the germline ends. Germline CDR1 LGHDT, CDR2 YNNKEL (reference sequence). This CDR3 has 15 amino acids. The receptor was derived from a man aged 45-65 years with active COVID-19. The chain combines TRBV3-1 (or the pseudogene TRBV3-2) with TRBJ1-3; D call uncertain. The sample taken for sequencing was peripheral blood. CDR3: CASSQEASSGNTIYF. The CDR3 DNA sequence: TGTGCCAGCAGCCAAGAAGCGAGCTCTGGAAACACCATATATTTT.